The clone carrying this T cell receptor (beta chain) was seen a handful of times. Its target is not known. UMIs and a universal primer site were added when TCR cDNA was made by 5'RACE template switching. MiXCR was run by TCRdb on the 5' RACE reads, yielding one entry per CDR3 protein. The profile covers 300,000 to 350,000 distinct CDR3 sequences, with 3.5% to 4.5% appearing a single time and 20% to 30% taken by the ten largest. V shed 5 bases, J shed 5 bases, and the junction held 8 bases outside the gene matches. The CDR3 has 14 amino acids. The V gene's germline CDR1 is SEHNR and CDR2 FQNEAQ (reference sequence). This entry is derived from a study of T cells after yellow fever vaccination. For the study at large: Preparation of fractions with low cell numbers was performed using SMART-Seq v4 Ultra Low Input. The study, taken as a whole, reports: Booster samples showed a return of most primary-vaccination clones (around 96% CD4, about 85% CD8).

The material sequenced was PBMCs, taken 5 days after the yellow fever booster vaccination. The receptor was isolated from a man aged 18 to 29 who received the YFV17D yellow fever vaccine. The chain recombines TRBV7-9 with TRBJ2-7, with 8 bases that match TRBD2. For the CDR3, the DNA is TGTGCCAGCAGCGGTACCGGGGGGGGCCACGAGCAGTACGTC. This codes for CASSGTGGGHEQYV.